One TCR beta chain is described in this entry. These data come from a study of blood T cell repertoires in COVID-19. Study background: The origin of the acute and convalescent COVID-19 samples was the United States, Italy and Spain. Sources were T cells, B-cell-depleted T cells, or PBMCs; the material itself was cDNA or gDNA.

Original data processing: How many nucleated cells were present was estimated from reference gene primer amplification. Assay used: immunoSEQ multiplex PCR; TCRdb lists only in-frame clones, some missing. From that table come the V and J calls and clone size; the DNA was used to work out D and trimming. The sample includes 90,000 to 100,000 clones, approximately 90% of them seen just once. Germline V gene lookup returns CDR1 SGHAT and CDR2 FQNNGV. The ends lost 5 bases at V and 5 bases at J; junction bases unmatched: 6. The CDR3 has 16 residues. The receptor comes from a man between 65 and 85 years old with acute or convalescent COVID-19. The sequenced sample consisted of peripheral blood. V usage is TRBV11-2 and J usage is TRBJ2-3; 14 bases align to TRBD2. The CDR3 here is CASSRGTSGGEDTQYF. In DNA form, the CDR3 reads TGTGCCAGCAGCCGAGGGACTAGCGGGGGTGAAGATACGCAGTATTTT.